This TCR beta chain was sequenced for a study of cytomegalovirus exposure and HLA in healthy donors. Study outcomes and limitations: In a later analysis, TCR beta V- and J-gene trimming was associated with a missense DCLRE1C variant. Reported findings show TCR beta sequences accurately forecast HLA-A and HLA-B alleles in most subjects.

A multiplex PCR was run with 60 Vbeta primers and 13 Jbeta primers. Authors' analysis steps: The authors later counted 70 million to 80 million unique TCR beta chains, 9.5 million to 11 million of them shared. Produced via immunoSEQ multiplex PCR; TCRdb's table is partial and in-frame only. V, J and clone size are those of that table, while D and trimming were read from the DNA. Here the sample spans about 140,000 clones, 70% to 80% being singletons. The germline gives CDR1 LNHNV, CDR2 YYDKDF (reference sequence). Germline trimming cut 4 bases from V and 7 bases from J; bases unmatched to any gene: 11. This CDR3 is built from 16 residues. This clone showed up just a few times. Its antigen is unidentified.

This clonotype was sampled from a woman aged 18-29 years in good health and CMV-seropositive. The sequenced sample consisted of PBMCs. The chain combines TRBV15 with TRBJ2-2; 8 nucleotides match TRBD1. The CDR3 spells CATSNGQGKMIGELFF. CDR3 coding DNA: TGTGCCACCAGCAACGGACAGGGAAAGATGATCGGGGAGCTGTTTTTT.